This T cell receptor (beta chain) emerged from a study of blood T cell repertoires in COVID-19. Overall study context: The samples span acute and convalescent COVID-19 from the United States, Italy and Spain. PBMCs, B-cell-depleted T cells, or T cells provided the cDNA or gDNA that made up the material.

J lost 3 bases, V lost 2 bases, and 13 bases had no gene match. The CDR3 extends over 19 amino acids. CDR1 is SGHAT, CDR2 FQNNGV, per germline. In the source study's methods: How many nucleated cells were present was estimated from reference gene primer amplification. Sequencing used immunoSEQ multiplex PCR; TCRdb keeps in-frame clones, though not all of them. V, J and clone size are taken as reported in that table, and D and trimming were inferred from the DNA itself. The table includes under 300,000 clones, roughly nine tenths detected once. The clonotype originates from a man aged 45-65 years with acute or convalescent COVID-19. Specimen: peripheral blood. V gene TRBV11-2 combines with J gene TRBJ2-7; 13 bases align to TRBD2. The CDR3: CASSLTTRTSGGNDYEQYF. The CDR3 DNA follows: TGTGCCAGCAGCTTAACGACCCGGACTAGCGGGGGTAACGACTACGAGCAGTACTTC. Looking up the rest from reference TRBV11-2 and TRBJ2-7 gives the full variable domain: EAGVAQSPRYKIIEKRQSVAFWCNPISGHATLYWYQQILGQGPKLLIQFQNNGVVDDSQLPKDRFSAERLKGVDSTLKIQPAKLEDSAVYLCASSLTTRTSGGNDYEQYFGPGTRLTVT.